These T cell receptor beta chains were read from a single sample in a study of T cell repertoires in ileal Crohn's disease. Assay: immunoSEQ multiplex PCR; the TCRdb copy retains only in-frame clones and omits some. The top ten clones hold approximately 10% of a sample with approximately 6,900 clones, roughly 70% of them seen once. Source material: ileal tissue. The receptor set was obtained from an adult with Crohn's disease. The CDR3 runs from the conserved cysteine through the conserved F or W. The D gene is left open where the match is weak. Only some rows state a clone size, as once, few, many or a class for expanded clones.

d_call j_call v_call clone_size cdr3_aa cdr3_nt
NA TRBJ2-3 TRBV5-4 NA CASSKGPDTQYF TGTGCCAGCAGCAAGGGGCCCGATACGCAGTATTTT
NA TRBJ1-3 TRBV5-6 NA CASSFRGLSGNTIYF TGTGCCAGCAGCTTCAGGGGCCTCTCTGGAAACACCATATATTTT
NA TRBJ2-3 TRBV10-3 NA CAISESQAVSDTQYF TGTGCCATCAGTGAGTCCCAAGCGGTATCAGATACGCAGTATTTT
NA TRBJ1-5 TRBV19 NA CASRNQVLNQPQHF TGTGCCAGTAGGAACCAGGTTCTCAATCAGCCCCAGCATTTT
TRBD1 TRBJ1-6 TRBV5-3 once CARSWANRDRYNSPLHF TGTGCCAGAAGCTGGGCGAACCGGGACAGGTATAATTCACCCCTCCACTTT
NA TRBJ1-2 TRBV28 NA CASKLAGRANYGYTF TGTGCCAGCAAACTAGCAGGGAGAGCTAACTATGGCTACACCTTC
TRBD2 TRBJ2-1 TRBV7-6 NA CASSWGRGAGGDNEQFF TGTGCCAGCAGCTGGGGACGGGGAGCGGGGGGCGACAATGAGCAGTTCTTC
NA TRBJ1-2 TRBV29-1 NA CSGSAGLYGYTF TGCAGCGGATCGGCAGGGCTCTATGGCTACACCTTC
TRBD1 TRBJ1-1 TRBV7-4 NA CASSLGGRGRLAFF TGTGCCAGCAGCTTAGGGGGCAGGGGGCGCCTCGCTTTCTTT
TRBD1 TRBJ1-1 TRBV6-5 NA CASSYSGTGRGWEAFF TGTGCCAGCAGTTACTCGGGGACAGGCCGAGGTTGGGAAGCTTTCTTT
NA TRBJ1-6 TRBV14 NA CASSQTTGYNSPLHF TGTGCCAGCAGCCAAACTACAGGGTATAATTCACCCCTCCACTTT
TRBD1 TRBJ1-5 TRBV27 NA CASRSGQGFPNQPQHF TGTGCCAGCAGGTCGGGACAGGGGTTCCCCAATCAGCCCCAGCATTTT
NA TRBJ1-2 TRBV28 NA CASSLGWAFYGYTF TGTGCCAGCAGTTTAGGCTGGGCGTTCTATGGCTACACCTTC
TRBD1 TRBJ1-2 TRBV4-1 few CASSQDGTGLYGYTF TGCGCCAGCAGCCAAGATGGGACAGGCCTATATGGCTACACCTTC
NA TRBJ2-1 TRBV20-1 NA CRGLNPNEQFF TGCAGGGGGCTAAACCCCAATGAGCAGTTCTTC
TRBD2 TRBJ2-3 TRBV10-2 NA CATSGSDTQYF TGCGCGACTAGCGGTTCGGATACGCAGTATTTT
TRBD2 TRBJ2-5 TRBV4-2 NA CVSSITSGQETQYF TGTGTCAGCAGCATTACTAGCGGCCAAGAGACCCAGTACTTC
TRBD1 TRBJ2-7 TRBV2 NA CARGGQASYEQYF TGTGCCAGAGGGGGACAGGCCTCCTACGAGCAGTACTTC
NA TRBJ1-6 TRBV5-1 NA CASSLEGGIRKAPLHF TGCGCCAGCAGCTTGGAGGGGGGGATTCGTAAAGCACCCCTCCACTTT
NA TRBJ1-2 TRBV29-1 NA CSVRQATYGYTF TGCAGCGTCCGACAGGCGACCTATGGCTACACCTTC
TRBD1 TRBJ1-2 TRBV5-4 NA CASSSRTGPHYGYTF TGTGCCAGCAGCTCGAGGACAGGGCCCCACTATGGCTACACCTTC
NA TRBJ1-5 TRBV19 NA CAGGKRNGQPQHF TGTGCCGGGGGGAAGAGGAACGGGCAGCCCCAGCATTTT
NA TRBJ2-1 TRBV2 NA CARRPPGANEQFF TGTGCCCGCCGGCCCCCAGGGGCCAATGAGCAGTTCTTC
TRBD2 TRBJ2-7 TRBV29-1 NA CSVEGLSGSTYEQYF TGCAGCGTTGAGGGCCTTAGCGGGTCGACCTACGAGCAGTACTTC
TRBD2 TRBJ2-5 TRBV10-1 NA CASSPGGPQETQYF TGCGCCAGCAGTCCGGGGGGACCTCAAGAGACCCAGTACTTC
TRBD1 TRBJ2-7 TRBV9 NA CASSPGQGAYEQYF TGTGCCAGCAGCCCGGGACAGGGTGCCTACGAGCAGTACTTC
TRBD1 TRBJ1-1 TRBV9 NA CASSVTGGYTEAFF TGTGCCAGCAGCGTCACAGGGGGTTACACTGAAGCTTTCTTT
TRBD1 TRBJ1-1 TRBV9 once CASIYGTGAPNTEAFF TGTGCCAGCATCTATGGGACAGGGGCCCCGAACACTGAAGCTTTCTTT
TRBD2 TRBJ2-7 TRBV7-2 once CASSLVAGGASDEQYF TGTGCCAGCAGCTTAGTGGCGGGAGGTGCATCTGACGAGCAGTACTTC
NA TRBJ1-1 TRBV11-3 once CASSLVIGNTEAFF TGTGCCAGCAGCTTAGTGATCGGGAACACTGAAGCTTTCTTT
NA TRBJ2-1 TRBV4-1 few CASSQEGRGYNEQFF TGCGCCAGCAGCCAGGAGGGGCGAGGGTACAATGAGCAGTTCTTC
TRBD1 TRBJ2-7 TRBV4-3 NA CASSQQGTGAGEQYF TGCGCCAGCAGCCAACAAGGGACAGGGGCGGGCGAGCAGTACTTC
TRBD1 TRBJ1-5 TRBV27 NA CASSSGGPQHF TGTGCCAGCAGTTCAGGGGGGCCCCAGCATTTT
TRBD2 TRBJ2-1 TRBV5-6 once CASSLETSGPNEQFF TGTGCCAGCAGCTTGGAGACTAGCGGGCCAAATGAGCAGTTCTTC
TRBD2 TRBJ2-5 TRBV15 NA CATSREKGLASEETQYF TGTGCCACCAGCAGAGAAAAAGGACTAGCATCCGAAGAGACCCAGTACTTC
TRBD2 TRBJ2-1 TRBV30 NA CAWSQLSGRLSYNEQFF TGTGCCTGGAGCCAATTAAGCGGGAGGCTCTCCTACAATGAGCAGTTCTTC
NA TRBJ2-7 TRBV4-3 NA CASSQEPEREQYF TGCGCCAGCAGCCAAGAACCGGAGCGGGAGCAGTACTTC
NA TRBJ2-7 TRBV11-2 NA CASSSVQGNRKYF TGTGCCAGCAGCTCGGTCCAGGGCAATAGGAAGTACTTC
TRBD1 TRBJ1-2 TRBV13 NA CASSLGQGVGYTF TGTGCCAGCAGCTTAGGACAGGGGGTTGGCTACACCTTC
NA TRBJ1-2 TRBV19 few CATQGNYGYTF TGTGCCACACAGGGAAACTATGGCTACACCTTC
NA TRBJ1-5 TRBV6-1 few CASKQGVQPQHF TGTGCCAGCAAACAGGGCGTTCAGCCCCAGCATTTT
NA TRBJ1-2 TRBV11-2 few CASSPRQGGDGYTF TGTGCCAGCAGCCCAAGGCAGGGAGGGGATGGCTACACCTTC